This T cell receptor beta chain was profiled in a study of human T cells and chemical hapten exposure. General study findings and limits: Given that the donors had alopecia, their immune response may differ from that seen in healthy people.

Regarding time point: pre-sensitization, week 0. Treatment noted: therapeutic diphenylcyclopropenone sensitization with weekly scalp DPC. TCRdb used MiXCR to reprocess the RACE reads, holding one entry per CDR3 protein. The repertoire consists of about 87,000 distinct CDR3 sequences, with around 10% occurring once and the leading ten covering 3.6%. This clonotype was recorded many times. No antigen is known for it. Germline loops: CDR1 SGHAT, CDR2 FQNNGV. The CDR3 sequence is 18 residues long. V gave up 4 bases and J gave up 6 bases; unmatched junction bases: 15. The gene calls are TRBV11-2 and TRBJ1-1, with 12 bases matching TRBD1. This clonotype was obtained from a woman between 40 and 55 years old with alopecia areata. Some clones in this sample may be carry-over from other donors' samples. This specimen was whole blood, taken in connection with sensitization to the hapten diphenylcyclopropenone (DPC). CDR3 residues: CASSSLDGDRGPWAEAFF. Written as DNA, the CDR3 is TGTGCCAGCAGCTCCTTAGATGGGGACAGGGGGCCATGGGCTGAAGCTTTCTTT.